This TCR beta chain is from a study of T-cell memory formation after mild COVID-19. As for the study in general: Clusters of TCRs were largely donor specific.

On this clonotype itself: Its antigen is still unknown.

V was shortened by 4 bases and J by 6 bases, with 17 bases between the two germline ends. Germline V gene lookup returns CDR1 KGHDR and CDR2 SFDVKD. The CDR3 has 15 amino acids. Using its own MiXCR run on the 5' RACE reads, TCRdb lists one record per CDR3 protein. The data hold some 600,000 distinct CDR3 sequences, with 15% to 20% observed a single time. Points from the study as a whole: In pre-infection memory, a portion of responding clones appeared, which suggested that cross-reactive memory joined. CD4+ contracting clones were found mainly in CM and EM, and CD8+ ones in EMRA.

Sequencing used PBMCs or a T cell subset sorted from them (not recorded which). V and J are TRBV24-1 and TRBJ1-2, with a weak D call TRBD1 (6 bases). This sequence was found in an adult woman who had mild COVID-19 (a few samples of this study predate the infection). Cell type and time point are not known. The CDR3 coding sequence is TGTGCCACCAGTGAAAACTACTCGGGGGCGGATGGCTACACCTTC. Its protein is CATSENYSGADGYTF.